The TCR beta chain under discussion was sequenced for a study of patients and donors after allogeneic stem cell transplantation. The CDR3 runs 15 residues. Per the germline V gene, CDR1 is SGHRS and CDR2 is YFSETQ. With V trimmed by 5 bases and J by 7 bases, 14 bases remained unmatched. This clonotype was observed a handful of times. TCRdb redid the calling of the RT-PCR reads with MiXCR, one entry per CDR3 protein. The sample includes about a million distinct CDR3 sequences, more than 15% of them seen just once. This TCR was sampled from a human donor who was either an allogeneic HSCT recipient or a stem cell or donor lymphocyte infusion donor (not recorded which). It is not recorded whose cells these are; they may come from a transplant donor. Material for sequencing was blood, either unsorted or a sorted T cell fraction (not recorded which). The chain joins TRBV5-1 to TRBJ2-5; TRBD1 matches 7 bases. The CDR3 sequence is CASSSPTGLSATQYF. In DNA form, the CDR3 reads TGCGCCAGCAGTTCCCCGACAGGGCTGTCGGCGACCCAGTACTTC.